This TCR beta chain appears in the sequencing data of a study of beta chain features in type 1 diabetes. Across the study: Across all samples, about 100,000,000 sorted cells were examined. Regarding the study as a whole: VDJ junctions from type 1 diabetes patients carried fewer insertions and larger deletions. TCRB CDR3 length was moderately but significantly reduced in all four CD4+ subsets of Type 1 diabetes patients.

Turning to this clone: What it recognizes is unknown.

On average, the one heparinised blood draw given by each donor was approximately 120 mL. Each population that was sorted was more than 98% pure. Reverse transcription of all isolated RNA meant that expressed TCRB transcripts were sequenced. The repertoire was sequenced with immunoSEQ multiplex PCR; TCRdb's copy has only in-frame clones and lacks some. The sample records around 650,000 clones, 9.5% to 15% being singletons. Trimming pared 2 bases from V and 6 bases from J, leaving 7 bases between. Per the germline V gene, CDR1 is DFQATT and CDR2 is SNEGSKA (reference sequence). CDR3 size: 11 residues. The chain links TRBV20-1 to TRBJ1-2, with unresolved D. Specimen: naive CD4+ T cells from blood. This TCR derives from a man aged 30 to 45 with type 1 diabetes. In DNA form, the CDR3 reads TGCAGTGCTAGACCTAATAATGGCTACACCTTC. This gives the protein CSARPNNGYTF.